One and the same sample provided the 10 T cell receptor beta chains below, sequenced in a study of vaccination and CD4 T cells after COVID-19 (dated by TCRdb to between 2022 and 2023). The meaning of the sample's treatment or condition label: roughly ten-day PBMC culture with coronavirus spike peptide pools or control peptides (ViraFEST assay). CD4+ T cells from unexposed donors were collected before the COVID-19 pandemic (2011-2018). Antigens for these TCRs are unknown. The library came from PCR. The sample was run on an Illumina iSeq 100. At the Johns Hopkins FTIC core, DNA from the cultured CD4+ T cells underwent TCR sequencing with the Oncomine TCR Beta short-read assay. TCRdb cleaned the public reads at Q25 with fastp, built clones with MiXCR and kept in-frame beta chains. Each CDR3 protein appears once, grouped with its most common genes and DNA. Here the sample has roughly 9,800 distinct CDR3 sequences; 35% to 45% occur a single time. Clones ranked in the top ten supply around 12% of the sample.

What was sequenced was CD4+ T cells from blood, cultured in vitro. The source is a human donor in good health.

This clonotype was seen only a few times. This rearrangement joins TRBV19 to TRBJ1-1; 8 bases are a match to TRBD1. CDR3 length: 14 amino acids. The trim removed 5 bases at V and 4 bases at J, leaving 6 bases unmatched. Germline-derived CDR1 and CDR2 are LNHDA and SQIVND (reference sequence). The CDR3 reads CASSQGAGGTEAFF. CDR3 DNA: TGTGCCAGTAGTCAGGGGGCGGGGGGCACTGAAGCTTTCTTT.

This clonotype was seen only a few times. The chain has TRBV23-1 and TRBJ1-2; D call uncertain. TRBV23-1 is an ORF, with its function uncertain. V lost 3 bases and J lost 0, with 20 bases in between. The CDR3 runs 18 residues. The CDR3 bases are TGCGCCAGCAGTCACTGGTTGGGAGCGTCCCCTTCTAACTATGGCTACACCTTC. Translating it yields CASSHWLGASPSNYGYTF.

The rearrangement links TRBV7-2 to TRBJ2-7; possibly TRBD1 or TRBD2 for D (5 bases each). Looked up from germline, CDR1 is SGHTA and CDR2 is FQGNSA. This CDR3 is built from 15 residues. Deletions cut 5 bases from V and 6 bases from J, with 20 bases between. The CDR3 bases are TGTGCCAGCAGCCCGATGGGGCCGAGGGCCCTCGAGCAGTACTTC. This codes for CASSPMGPRALEQYF.

The V call is TRBV12-3 or TRBV12-4, the J call TRBJ2-2; TRBD1 aligns across 8 bases. Losses at the gene ends were 7 bases for V and 4 bases for J; bases not matched to a gene: 11. The CDR3 has 16 residues. The CDR3 region has the DNA TGTGCCAGCATCCTCCGCGCAGGGGGCGCCACCGGGGAGCTGTTTTTT. Its protein product is CASILRAGGATGELFF.

The chain is built from TRBV4-1 and TRBJ1-5; TRBD1 is a possible D gene (5 bases). This CDR3 is 17 amino acids long. Trimming pared 3 bases from V and 4 bases from J, leaving 19 bases between. The germline V gene has CDR1 MGHRA and CDR2 YSYEKL. The CDR3 coding sequence is TGCGCCAGCAGCCAGGTACCCCGGGACCCCAGGAATCAGCCCCAGCATTTT. As protein: CASSQVPRDPRNQPQHF.

In this sample, this clonotype turned up a few times. This rearrangement joins TRBV6-2 or TRBV6-3 to TRBJ2-7, with D tentatively TRBD2 (5 bases). V lost 5 bases and J lost 3, with 8 bases in between. Germline-derived CDR1 and CDR2 are MNHEY and SVGEGT. This CDR3 has 12 amino acids. Written as DNA, the CDR3 is TGTGCCAGCAGTAACGGGGTCTACGAGCAGTACTTC. Translated: CASSNGVYEQYF.

This clonotype was seen only a few times. The rearrangement joins TRBV7-8 to TRBJ2-3; 12 nucleotides align to TRBD2. The V gene end was trimmed by 5 bases and the J gene end by 1 base; junction bases not matched to a gene: 4. This CDR3 comprises 16 residues. CDR1 and CDR2 from the germline V gene are SGHVS and FQNEAQ. The CDR3 is CASSPRLAGGTDTQYF. The CDR3 coding sequence is TGTGCCAGCAGCCCCAGACTAGCGGGAGGCACAGATACGCAGTATTTT.

This clonotype was seen more than once but under ten times. This rearrangement joins TRBV7-2 to TRBJ2-5; 14 bases are a match to TRBD2. There are 16 residues in the CDR3. Germline-derived CDR1 and CDR2 are SGHTA and FQGNSA. With V trimmed by 3 bases and J by 5 bases, 5 bases remained unmatched. CDR3 coding DNA: TGTGCCAGCAGCTTGACTAGCGGGGGGGCAGGGGAGACCCAGTACTTC. It specifies CASSLTSGGAGETQYF.

This clonotype came up a few times. The chain links TRBV6-1 to TRBJ2-1, with a tentative D call TRBD2 (7 bases). CDR1 and CDR2 from the germline V gene are MNHNS and SASEGT. Trimming took off 2 bases at V and 1 base at J, with 18 bases between the two ends. The CDR3 totals 18 residues. The CDR3 coding sequence is TGTGCCAGCAGTGAAAAGGGGGGGCAAAGGAGGTCCTACAATGAGCAGTTCTTC. The encoded protein is CASSEKGGQRRSYNEQFF.

The CDR3 sequence: CASSYSGLAGIYNEQFF. The CDR3 nucleotides read TGTGCCAGCAGTTATTCCGGACTAGCGGGAATCTACAATGAGCAGTTCTTC. This chain links TRBV2 with TRBJ2-1, with TRBD2 identical over 12 bases. J lost 3 bases, V lost 5 bases, and 8 bases had no gene match. CDR1 and CDR2 (germline): SNHLY, FYNNEI. The CDR3 consists of 17 residues.